This TCR beta chain was identified in a study of T cell changes during pregnancy in multiple sclerosis. V dropped 5 bases and J dropped 3; count of bases not matched to a gene: 12. Germline CDR1 reads SGHTA; CDR2 reads FQGTGA. The CDR3 spans 19 residues. The assay was immunoSEQ multiplex PCR, and TCRdb's table has in-frame clones only and misses some. This table holds roughly 72,000 clones, 85% to 95% found once. The sample was CD4+ T cells from peripheral blood mononuclear cells, taken before pregnancy. This receptor was identified in a female donor with multiple sclerosis, enrolled in a pregnancy study. The chain employs TRBV7-3 and TRBJ2-1, with 14 bases fitting TRBD2. DNA of the CDR3: TGTGCCAGCAGCCCGCTGGGACTAGCGGGAGAATTAGGCTACAATGAGCAGTTCTTC. Amino acid sequence: CASSPLGLAGELGYNEQFF.